The clone carrying this T cell receptor (beta chain) was detected only once. Some clones are missing from TCRdb's copy, which holds only in-frame ones; the method was immunoSEQ multiplex PCR. Here the sample spans around 110,000 clones, nearly 95% being singletons. The data originate from a study of control samples from healthy donors and cancer patients. Sequenced sample: blood. The source of this sequence is a man in his thirties or forties in good health.

The CDR3 DNA follows: TGTGCCAGTAGTATGGATATCGACGGGAAGAGGTCACCCCTCCACTTT. Translation: CASSMDIDGKRSPLHF. The gene calls are TRBV19 and TRBJ1-6; no firm D call. The CDR3 extends over 16 amino acids. The V gene lost 3 bases and the J gene lost 10 bases, with 19 bases spanning the gap. Germline CDR1 is LNHDA and CDR2 is SQIVND (reference sequence).